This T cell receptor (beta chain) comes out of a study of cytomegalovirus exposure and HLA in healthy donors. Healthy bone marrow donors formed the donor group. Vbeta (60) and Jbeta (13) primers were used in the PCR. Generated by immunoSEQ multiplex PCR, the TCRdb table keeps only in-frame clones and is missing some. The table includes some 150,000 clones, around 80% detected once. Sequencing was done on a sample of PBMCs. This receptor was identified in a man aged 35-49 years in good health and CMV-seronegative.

As DNA, the CDR3 is TGCGCCAGCAGCCGGGGAGGCGAGCAGTACTTC. Translation gives CASSRGGEQYF. This rearrangement joins TRBV4-3 to TRBJ2-7, with TRBD2 as a possible D gene (6 bases). V was trimmed by 4 bases and J by 6 bases, leaving 7 bases between them. The CDR3 is 11 amino acids. Germline V gene sequence: CDR1 LGHNA, CDR2 YSLEER.